This paragraph reports one TCR beta chain. This sample is drawn from a study of blood T cell repertoires in COVID-19. Study in general: Samples representing acute and convalescent COVID-19 were sourced from the United States, Italy and Spain. Nucleic acid was either cDNA or gDNA, and it came from T cells, B-cell-depleted T cells, or PBMCs.

Categorization into cohorts depended on clinical history that participants reported. This CDR3 is 13 amino acids long. In germline, CDR1 is KGHSH, CDR2 LQKENI. Trimming took 6 bases from V and 3 from J, leaving 9 bases between them. As handled by the study authors: Quantification of nucleated cells was approximated via reference gene primer amplification. Some clones are missing from TCRdb's copy, which holds only in-frame ones; the method was immunoSEQ multiplex PCR. V and J calls and clone size follow that table, whereas D and trimming were derived from the DNA. Of fewer than 350,000 clones detected, approximately 90% appear once; the ten largest clones hold approximately 3%.

The gene calls are TRBV18 and TRBJ1-5; D call uncertain. The TCR was taken from a man aged 40-55 years who had been exposed to COVID-19. The specimen sequenced was PBMCs or T cells enriched from blood (not recorded which). CDR3 sequence: CASSPQFNQPQHF. The CDR3 DNA is TGTGCCAGCTCGCCTCAGTTCAATCAGCCCCAGCATTTT.